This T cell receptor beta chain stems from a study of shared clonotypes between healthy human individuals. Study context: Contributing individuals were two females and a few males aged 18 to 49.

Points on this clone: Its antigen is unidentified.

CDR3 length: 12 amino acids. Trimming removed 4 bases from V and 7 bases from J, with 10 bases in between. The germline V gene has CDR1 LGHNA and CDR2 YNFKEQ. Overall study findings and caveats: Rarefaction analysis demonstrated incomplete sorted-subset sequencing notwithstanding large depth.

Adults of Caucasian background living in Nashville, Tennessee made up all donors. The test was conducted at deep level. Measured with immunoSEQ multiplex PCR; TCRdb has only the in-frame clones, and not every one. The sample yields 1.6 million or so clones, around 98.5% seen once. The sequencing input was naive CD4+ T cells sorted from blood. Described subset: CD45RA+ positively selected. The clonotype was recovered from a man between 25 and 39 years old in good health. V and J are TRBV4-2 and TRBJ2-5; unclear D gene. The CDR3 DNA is TGTGCCAGCAGCCGACCCCCCAGGACCCAGTACTTC. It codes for CASSRPPRTQYF.